A single sample is the source of the 29 T cell receptor beta chains below, sequenced in a study of shared clonotypes between healthy human individuals. Measured with immunoSEQ multiplex PCR; TCRdb has only the in-frame clones, and not every one. The table shows around 2.1 million clones, with nearly 97% occurring only once. Sequenced material: naive CD4+ T cells sorted from blood. Subset: CD45RA+ positively selected. These receptors were taken from a man aged 18 to 30 in good health.

This clone is a singleton in its sample. V is TRBV5-6 and J is TRBJ2-7; TRBD1 aligns across 8 bases. The ends lost 8 bases at V and 7 bases at J; junction bases unmatched: 14. The CDR3 runs to 14 residues. From germline, CDR1 is SGHDT and CDR2 YYEEEE. The CDR3 here is CASPSRGHRLEQYF. CDR3 in DNA: TGTGCCAGTCCCAGCAGGGGGCATCGTTTGGAGCAGTACTTC.

V and J are TRBV30 and TRBJ2-3; TRBD2 aligns across 10 bases. V trimming: 5 bases; J trimming: 8 bases; junction bases outside the gene matches: 7. The CDR3 contains 13 residues. Per germline, CDR1 GTSNPN and CDR2 SVGIG (reference sequence). The CDR3 here is CAWDLASGSTQYF. The CDR3 DNA reads TGTGCCTGGGACCTTGCTAGCGGGAGTACGCAGTATTTT. Supplemented by reference TRBV30 and TRBJ2-3, the full variable domain reads SQTIHQWPATLVQPVGSPLSLECTVEGTSNPNLYWYRQAAGRGLQLLFYSVGIGQISSEVPQNLSASRPQDRQFILSSKKLLLSDSGFYLCAWDLASGSTQYFGPGTRLTVL.

The V and J genes are TRBV9 and TRBJ1-1; D remains unclear. The CDR3 is 14 residues long. In germline, CDR1 is SGDLS, CDR2 YYNGEE. Trimming took 3 bases from V and 0 from J, leaving 9 bases between them. CDR3 coding DNA: TGTGCCAGCAGCGCTACAGCGTTGAACACTGAAGCTTTCTTT. Protein: CASSATALNTEAFF.

This clone was observed once. CDR3 DNA sequence: TGCGCCAGCAGCCAAACAGGCGACGAGCAGTACTTC. Translation gives CASSQTGDEQYF. The chain employs TRBV5-1 and TRBJ2-7, with a possible D match to TRBD1 (5 bases). The germline V and J ends were trimmed by 4 bases and 5 bases, with 10 bases remaining between them. In germline, CDR1 is SGHRS, CDR2 YFSETQ. This CDR3 spans 12 amino acids.

The gene calls are TRBV29-1 and TRBJ1-2, with 10 bases aligning to TRBD1. V gave up 7 bases and J gave up 7 bases; unmatched junction bases: 9. The CDR3 length is 13 residues. Germline V gives CDR1 SQVTM, CDR2 ANQGSEA. DNA of the CDR3: TGCAGCGGCGGGACAGGGGAAGGGAGTGGCTACACCTTC. This encodes CSGGTGEGSGYTF.

To note about this clone: This sample also contains other DNA sequences that code for the same CDR3. The V gene is TRBV5-4, the J gene TRBJ2-7; TRBD2 agrees at 8 bases. Germline assignment: CDR1 SGHNT and CDR2 YYREEE (reference sequence). The CDR3 spans 14 residues. The V segment lost 4 bases and the J segment 0 bases; nucleotides outside the gene matches: 3. CDR3 DNA sequence: TGTGCCAGCAGCCTTAGCGGGACCTCCTACGAGCAGTACTTC. It codes for CASSLSGTSYEQYF. Variable domain in full (rest from reference TRBV5-4 and TRBJ2-7): ETGVTQSPTHLIKTRGQQVTLRCSSQSGHNTVSWYQQALGQGPQFIFQYYREEENGRGNFPPRFSGLQFPNYSSELNVNALELDDSALYLCASSLSGTSYEQYFGPGTRLTVT.

V and J are TRBV18 and TRBJ2-7; no clear D. The V gene lost 2 bases and the J gene lost 0 bases, with 11 bases spanning the gap. The CDR3 spans 15 residues. From germline, CDR1 is KGHSH and CDR2 LQKENI. The CDR3 region is CASSPAPESSYEQYF. CDR3 in DNA: TGTGCCAGCTCACCAGCCCCGGAAAGCTCCTACGAGCAGTACTTC.

As concerns this clone: The identical CDR3 is also encoded by other nucleotide sequences in the sample. The chain employs TRBV19 and TRBJ2-1; D is ambiguous. CDR1 and CDR2 from the germline V gene are LNHDA and SQIVND (reference sequence). The length of the CDR3 is 14 residues. Trimming left V 4 bases short and J 0 bases short, with 7 bases between. In nucleotides, the CDR3 is TGTGCCAGTAGTAAGGGAAGCTCCTACAATGAGCAGTTCTTC. Encoded protein: CASSKGSSYNEQFF.

The chain combines TRBV5-6 with TRBJ2-7; D ambiguous. CDR3 length equals 13 residues. Germline V gene sequence: CDR1 SGHDT, CDR2 YYEEEE. Trimming stripped 0 bases from V and 3 bases from J, with 7 bases between. The CDR3 region is CASSLEHFYEQYF. CDR3 DNA: TGTGCCAGCAGCTTGGAACACTTCTACGAGCAGTACTTC.

As for this clone: The same CDR3 also results from other DNA sequences found in this sample. The chain employs TRBV5-1 and TRBJ2-2; D is perhaps TRBD1 (5 bases). Germline values: CDR1 SGHRS, CDR2 YFSETQ. The ends were cut back, 1 base at V and 6 bases at J, with 7 bases in the middle. This CDR3 comprises 13 residues. CDR3 bases: TGCGCCAGCAGCTTGTGGGGCGCCGGGGAGCTGTTTTTT. It specifies CASSLWGAGELFF.

This chain links TRBV18 with TRBJ1-1; tentatively, D is TRBD1 (5 bases). The CDR3 consists of 15 residues. Germline V lookup: CDR1 KGHSH, CDR2 LQKENI. V was trimmed by 2 bases and J by 0 bases, leaving 10 bases between them. The chain's CDR3 is CASSPVQVMNTEAFF. The CDR3 DNA reads as TGTGCCAGCTCACCAGTACAGGTCATGAACACTGAAGCTTTCTTT.

The chain uses TRBV7-8 and TRBJ2-7; 7 bases match TRBD1. The CDR3 consists of 15 residues. V gave up 0 bases and J gave up 0 bases; unmatched junction bases: 2. Germline loops: CDR1 SGHVS, CDR2 FQNEAQ. The chain's CDR3 is CASSLAGQLSYEQYF. As DNA, the CDR3 is TGTGCCAGCAGCTTAGCGGGACAGCTCTCCTACGAGCAGTACTTC.

This clone was seen only once. The V gene is TRBV30, the J gene TRBJ1-2; maybe TRBD1 (5 bases). The CDR3 length is 13 residues. CDR1 is GTSNPN and CDR2 is SVGIG in the germline V gene (reference sequence). Trimming stripped 3 bases from V and 0 bases from J, with 8 bases between. Here the CDR3 reads CAWRSGSNYGYTF. In DNA form, the CDR3 reads TGTGCCTGGAGGTCAGGGTCTAACTATGGCTACACCTTC.

V is TRBV7-3 and J is TRBJ2-2; 8 bases agree with TRBD1. The germline V gene encodes CDR1 SGHTA and CDR2 FQGTGA. There are 15 residues in the CDR3. V lost 5 bases and J lost 1; bases outside the gene matches: 3. The CDR3 region is CASSPGTGNTGELFF. The CDR3, as DNA: TGTGCCAGCAGCCCTGGGACAGGGAACACCGGGGAGCTGTTTTTT.

J is TRBJ2-1 and V is TRBV5-5; no clear D gene. From germline, CDR1 is SGHKS and CDR2 YYEKEE (reference sequence). This CDR3 region has 15 residues. The germline V and J ends were trimmed by 0 bases and 0 bases, with 7 bases remaining between them. The CDR3 DNA reads as TGTGCCAGCAGCTTGGAAGGTAGCTCCTACAATGAGCAGTTCTTC. Amino acid sequence: CASSLEGSSYNEQFF.

The chain uses TRBV2 and TRBJ2-3; 13 bases fit TRBD2. Losses at the gene ends were 7 bases for V and 4 bases for J; bases not matched to a gene: 5. The CDR3 extends over 15 amino acids. Per germline, CDR1 SNHLY and CDR2 FYNNEI. The CDR3 sequence is CASKGGLAGSDTQYF. As DNA, the CDR3 is TGTGCCAGCAAAGGGGGACTAGCGGGGTCAGATACGCAGTATTTT.

Remarks on this clone: The same CDR3 also results from other DNA sequences found in this sample. V is TRBV2 and J is TRBJ2-5; D unresolved. The CDR3 totals 10 residues. The germline gives CDR1 SNHLY, CDR2 FYNNEI. The V and J ends lost 8 bases and 5 bases respectively, with 6 bases between them. The DNA for the CDR3 is TGTGCCAGCGGCGCCGAGACCCAGTACTTC. Its translation is CASGAETQYF.

This chain uses TRBV4-1 with TRBJ2-7; TRBD2 agrees at 9 bases. Per the germline V gene, CDR1 is MGHRA and CDR2 is YSYEKL. Trimming cost V 1 base and J 3 bases; bases outside gene matches: 4. This CDR3 is built from 15 residues. CDR3 DNA: TGCGCCAGCAGCCAAGGGTCTAGCGGGGACTACGAGCAGTACTTC. Its protein product is CASSQGSSGDYEQYF.

The chain recombines TRBV28 with TRBJ1-3; D unresolved. This CDR3 has 11 amino acids. Germline-derived CDR1 and CDR2 are MDHEN and SYDVKM. Trimming shortened V by 3 bases and J by 9 bases, and 6 bases separated the two germline ends. The CDR3 region has the DNA TGTGCCAGCAGTTTTGGTGGCACCATATATTTT. Its translation is CASSFGGTIYF.

J is TRBJ2-7 and V is TRBV7-2; D remains unclear. Germline values: CDR1 SGHTA, CDR2 FQGNSA. The CDR3 contains 13 residues. V was cut by 5 bases and J by 6 bases, with 14 bases left in between. CDR3 bases: TGTGCCAGCAGCGCCCCTGGGGTCTCCGAGCAGTACTTC. Translated, it gives CASSAPGVSEQYF.

V gene TRBV5-6 combines with J gene TRBJ2-7; TRBD1 matches at 9 bases. This CDR3 is 16 amino acids long. V lost 4 bases and J lost 4; bases outside the gene matches: 12. Germline lookup yields CDR1 SGHDT and CDR2 YYEEEE. The CDR3 bases are TGTGCCAGCAGCATCAAAGGGACAGGGCATGGTTACGAGCAGTACTTC. This sequence encodes CASSIKGTGHGYEQYF. Variable domain in full (rest from reference TRBV5-6 and TRBJ2-7): DAGVTQSPTHLIKTRGQQVTLRCSPKSGHDTVSWYQQALGQGPQFIFQYYEEEERQRGNFPDRFSGHQFPNYSSELNVNALLLGDSALYLCASSIKGTGHGYEQYFGPGTRLTVT.

This clone was counted a few times. The genes are TRBV5-4 and TRBJ2-1, with 12 bases aligning to TRBD1. Trimming cost V 3 bases and J 6 bases; bases outside gene matches: 4. Germline CDR1 reads SGHNT; CDR2 reads YYREEE (reference sequence). This CDR3 has 15 amino acids. In DNA form, the CDR3 reads TGTGCCAGCAGCTCGGGACAGGGGGCTGCCAATGAGCAGTTCTTC. It specifies CASSSGQGAANEQFF. The full variable domain, rest sourced from reference TRBV5-4 and TRBJ2-1, is ETGVTQSPTHLIKTRGQQVTLRCSSQSGHNTVSWYQQALGQGPQFIFQYYREEENGRGNFPPRFSGLQFPNYSSELNVNALELDDSALYLCASSSGQGAANEQFFGPGTRLTVL.

The rearrangement links TRBV5-1 to TRBJ2-1; 7 nucleotides match TRBD2. The CDR3 has 16 residues. The junction had 17 bases not matched to a gene; V was cut back by 4 bases and J by 10 bases. The germline V gene has CDR1 SGHRS and CDR2 YFSETQ. The CDR3 region is CASSPTGREGTGEQFF. The CDR3 coding sequence is TGCGCCAGCAGCCCGACGGGGAGGGAAGGGACCGGCGAGCAGTTCTTC. The full variable domain, rest sourced from reference TRBV5-1 and TRBJ2-1, is KAGVTQTPRYLIKTRGQQVTLSCSPISGHRSVSWYQQTPGQGLQFLFEYFSETQRNKGNFPGRFSGRQFSNSRSEMNVSTLELGDSALYLCASSPTGREGTGEQFFGPGTRLTVL.

The chain employs TRBV6-6 and TRBJ2-7, with D possibly being TRBD1 (6 bases). CDR1 is MNHNY and CDR2 is SVGAGI in the germline V gene (reference sequence). V was pared by 2 bases and J by 3 bases, with 14 bases between. The CDR3 is made up of 15 amino acids. The chain's CDR3 is CASSYPLGANYEQYF. The CDR3 nucleotides are TGTGCCAGCAGTTACCCTCTGGGGGCGAACTACGAGCAGTACTTC.

The V and J genes are TRBV11-2 and TRBJ2-7; D tentatively reads TRBD1 or TRBD2 (5 bases each). CDR3 length: 14 residues. The ends were cut back, 5 bases at V and 2 bases at J, with 13 bases in the middle. Germline V gene lookup returns CDR1 SGHAT and CDR2 FQNNGV. The CDR3 bases are TGTGCCAGCAGCATGGGGGTTCTTCCCTACGAGCAGTACTTC. Amino acids: CASSMGVLPYEQYF.

This chain connects TRBV5-1 to TRBJ2-5; unclear D gene. Germline CDR1 and CDR2: SGHRS and YFSETQ. Trimming removed 0 bases from V and 5 bases from J, with 14 bases in between. CDR3 length: 15 residues. The CDR3, as DNA: TGCGCCAGCAGCTTGGTGGGTAGTCCGGCGGAGACCCAGTACTTC. Translation: CASSLVGSPAETQYF. The entire variable domain, with the rest obtained from reference TRBV5-1 and TRBJ2-5, is as follows: KAGVTQTPRYLIKTRGQQVTLSCSPISGHRSVSWYQQTPGQGLQFLFEYFSETQRNKGNFPGRFSGRQFSNSRSEMNVSTLELGDSALYLCASSLVGSPAETQYFGPGTRLLVL.

The V call is TRBV5-1, the J call TRBJ1-1; the D is unclear. There are 16 residues in the CDR3. Trimming stripped 0 bases from V and 4 bases from J, with 16 bases between. In germline, CDR1 is SGHRS, CDR2 YFSETQ. CDR3 amino acids: CASSLGGTSASTEAFF. CDR3 DNA sequence: TGCGCCAGCAGCTTGGGAGGCACCTCAGCTTCCACTGAAGCTTTCTTT.

Comment on this clone: Other DNA sequences within the sample encode an identical CDR3. V and J are TRBV30 and TRBJ2-5, with unresolved D. Between the trimmed V and J ends, which lost 3 bases and 5 bases, there was a span of 4 bases. Germline V gives CDR1 GTSNPN, CDR2 SVGIG (reference sequence). This CDR3 contains 10 residues. The CDR3 protein is CAWSEETQYF. CDR3 nucleotide sequence: TGTGCCTGGAGCGAGGAGACCCAGTACTTC. The full variable domain, in which reference TRBV30 and TRBJ2-5 provide the parts outside the CDR3, is SQTIHQWPATLVQPVGSPLSLECTVEGTSNPNLYWYRQAAGRGLQLLFYSVGIGQISSEVPQNLSASRPQDRQFILSSKKLLLSDSGFYLCAWSEETQYFGPGTRLLVL.

The genes are TRBV7-2 and TRBJ1-2; D call uncertain. CDR3 length: 15 residues. From germline, CDR1 is SGHTA and CDR2 FQGNSA. V was clipped by 2 bases and J by 0 bases, with 10 bases between them. The CDR3, as DNA: TGTGCCAGCAGCTTAACGTCGGGAGCTAACTATGGCTACACCTTC. The encoded protein is CASSLTSGANYGYTF.